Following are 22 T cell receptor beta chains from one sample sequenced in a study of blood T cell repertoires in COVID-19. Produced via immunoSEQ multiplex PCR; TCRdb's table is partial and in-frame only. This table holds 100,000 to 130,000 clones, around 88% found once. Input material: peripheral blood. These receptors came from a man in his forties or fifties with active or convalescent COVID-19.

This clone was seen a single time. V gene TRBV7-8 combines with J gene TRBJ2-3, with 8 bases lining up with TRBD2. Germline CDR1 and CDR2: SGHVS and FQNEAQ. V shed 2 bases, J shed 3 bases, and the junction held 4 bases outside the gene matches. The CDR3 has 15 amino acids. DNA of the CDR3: TGTGCCAGCAGCTTAAAGCGGGAGAAGACAGATACGCAGTATTTT. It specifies CASSLKREKTDTQYF.

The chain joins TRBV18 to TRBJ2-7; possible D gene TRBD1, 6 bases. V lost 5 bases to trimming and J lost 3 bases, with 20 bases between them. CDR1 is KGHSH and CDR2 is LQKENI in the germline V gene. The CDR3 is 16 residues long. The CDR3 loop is CASSEQPGHTYYEQYF. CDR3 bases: TGTGCCAGCTCAGAGCAACCGGGACATACTTACTACGAGCAGTACTTC.

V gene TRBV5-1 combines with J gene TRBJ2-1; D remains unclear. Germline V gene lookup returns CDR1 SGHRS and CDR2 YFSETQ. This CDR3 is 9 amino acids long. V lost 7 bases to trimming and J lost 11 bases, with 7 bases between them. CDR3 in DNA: TGCGCCAGCCACTATAAGCAGTTCTTC. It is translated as CASHYKQFF.

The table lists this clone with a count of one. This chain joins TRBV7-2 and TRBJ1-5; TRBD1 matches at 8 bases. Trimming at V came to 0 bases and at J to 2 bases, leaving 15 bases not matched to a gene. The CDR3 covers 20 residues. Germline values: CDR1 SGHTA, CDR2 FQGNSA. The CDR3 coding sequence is TGTGCCAGCAGCTTAGCTTCCGGGACAGGTTTTAGACTGGGCAATCAGCCCCAGCATTTT. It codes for CASSLASGTGFRLGNQPQHF.

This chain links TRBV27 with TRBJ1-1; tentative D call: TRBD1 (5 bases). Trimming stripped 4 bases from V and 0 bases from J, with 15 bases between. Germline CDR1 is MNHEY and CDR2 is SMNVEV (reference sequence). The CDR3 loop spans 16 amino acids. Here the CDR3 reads CASSSPLAGLNTEAFF. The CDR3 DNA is TGTGCCAGCAGTTCACCCCTCGCAGGGTTGAACACTGAAGCTTTCTTT.

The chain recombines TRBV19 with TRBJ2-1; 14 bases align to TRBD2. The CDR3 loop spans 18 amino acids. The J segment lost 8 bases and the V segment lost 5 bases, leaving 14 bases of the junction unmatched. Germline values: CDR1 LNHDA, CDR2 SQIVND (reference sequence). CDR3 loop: CASSPARLAGGPPHEQFF. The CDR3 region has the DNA TGTGCCAGTAGTCCCGCCCGACTAGCGGGAGGGCCTCCCCATGAGCAGTTCTTC.

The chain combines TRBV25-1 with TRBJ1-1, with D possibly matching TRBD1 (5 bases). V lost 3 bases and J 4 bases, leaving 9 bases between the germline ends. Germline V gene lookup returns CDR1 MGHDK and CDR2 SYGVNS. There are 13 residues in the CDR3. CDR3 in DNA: TGTGCCAGCAGTGAGCAGGGAGGCACTGAAGCTTTCTTT. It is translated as CASSEQGGTEAFF.

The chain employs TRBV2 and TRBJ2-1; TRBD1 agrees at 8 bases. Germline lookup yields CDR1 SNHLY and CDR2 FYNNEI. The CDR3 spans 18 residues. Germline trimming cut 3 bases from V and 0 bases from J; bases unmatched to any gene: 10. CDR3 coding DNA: TGTGCCAGCAGTGACAGGACAGGGTTCCCCGGCTCCTACAATGAGCAGTTCTTC. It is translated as CASSDRTGFPGSYNEQFF. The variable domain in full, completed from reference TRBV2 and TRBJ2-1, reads EPEVTQTPSHQVTQMGQEVILRCVPISNHLYFYWYRQILGQKVEFLVSFYNNEISEKSEIFDDQFSVERPDGSNFTLKIRSTKLEDSAMYFCASSDRTGFPGSYNEQFFGPGTRLTVL.

The CDR3 spells CASSSVAGGPYETQYF. Written as DNA, the CDR3 is TGTGCCAGCAGCAGCGTAGCGGGAGGGCCGTATGAGACCCAGTACTTC. This chain links TRBV5-4 with TRBJ2-5; 11 bases align to TRBD2. With 4 bases clipped from V and 5 bases from J, the junction kept 10 bases outside the gene matches. Germline CDR1 is SGHNT and CDR2 is YYREEE (reference sequence). This CDR3 has 16 residues.

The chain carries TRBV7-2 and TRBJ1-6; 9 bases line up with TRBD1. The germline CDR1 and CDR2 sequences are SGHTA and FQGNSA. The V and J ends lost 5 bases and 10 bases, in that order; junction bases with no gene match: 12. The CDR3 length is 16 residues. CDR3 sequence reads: CASSVHWGQGGSPLHF. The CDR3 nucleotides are TGTGCCAGCAGCGTCCATTGGGGACAGGGAGGATCACCCCTCCACTTT.

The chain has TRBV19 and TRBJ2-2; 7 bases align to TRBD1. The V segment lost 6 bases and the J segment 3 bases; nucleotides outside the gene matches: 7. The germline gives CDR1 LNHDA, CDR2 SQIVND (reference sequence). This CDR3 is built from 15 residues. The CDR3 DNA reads TGTGCCAGTAGACGAACAGGGGCGGACACCGGGGAGCTGTTTTTT. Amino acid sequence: CASRRTGADTGELFF.

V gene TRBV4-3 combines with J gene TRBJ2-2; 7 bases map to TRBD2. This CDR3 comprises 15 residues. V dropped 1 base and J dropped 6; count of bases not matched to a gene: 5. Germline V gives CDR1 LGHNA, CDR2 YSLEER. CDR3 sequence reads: CASSQVASGAGELFF. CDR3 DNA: TGCGCCAGCAGCCAAGTAGCGAGCGGGGCCGGGGAGCTGTTTTTT.

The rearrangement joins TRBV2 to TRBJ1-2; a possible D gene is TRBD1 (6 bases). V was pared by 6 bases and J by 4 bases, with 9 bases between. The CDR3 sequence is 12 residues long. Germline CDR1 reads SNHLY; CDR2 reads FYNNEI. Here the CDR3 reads CASRTGFYGYTF. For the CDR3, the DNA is TGTGCCAGCAGGACAGGTTTCTATGGCTACACCTTC.

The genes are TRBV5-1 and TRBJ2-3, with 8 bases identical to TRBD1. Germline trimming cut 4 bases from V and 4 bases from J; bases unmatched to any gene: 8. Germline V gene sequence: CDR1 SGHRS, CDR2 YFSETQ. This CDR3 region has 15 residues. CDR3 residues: CASSKGQGWADTQYF. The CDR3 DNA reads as TGCGCCAGCAGCAAAGGACAGGGTTGGGCAGATACGCAGTATTTT. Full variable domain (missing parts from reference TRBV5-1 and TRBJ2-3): KAGVTQTPRYLIKTRGQQVTLSCSPISGHRSVSWYQQTPGQGLQFLFEYFSETQRNKGNFPGRFSGRQFSNSRSEMNVSTLELGDSALYLCASSKGQGWADTQYFGPGTRLTVL.

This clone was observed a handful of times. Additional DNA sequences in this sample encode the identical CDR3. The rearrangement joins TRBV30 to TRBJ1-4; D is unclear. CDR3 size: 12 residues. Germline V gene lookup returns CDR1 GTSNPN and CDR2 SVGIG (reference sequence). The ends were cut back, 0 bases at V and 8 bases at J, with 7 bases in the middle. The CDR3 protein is CAWSVLREKLFF. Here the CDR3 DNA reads TGTGCCTGGAGTGTACTTCGCGAAAAACTGTTTTTT.

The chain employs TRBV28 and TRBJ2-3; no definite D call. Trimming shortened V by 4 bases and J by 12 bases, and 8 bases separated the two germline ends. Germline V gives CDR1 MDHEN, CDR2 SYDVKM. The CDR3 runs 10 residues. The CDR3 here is CASSSLSQYF. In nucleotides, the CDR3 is TGTGCCAGCAGTTCTCTTAGTCAGTATTTT.

Written as DNA, the CDR3 is TGTGCCAGCAGCTCCTTGACTAGCGGGAGGACGGATACGCAGTATTTT. Protein: CASSSLTSGRTDTQYF. V gene TRBV5-6 combines with J gene TRBJ2-3; 13 bases align to TRBD2. V lost 3 bases, J lost 6 bases, and 7 bases stayed unmatched. Germline V gene data show CDR1 as SGHDT and CDR2 as YYEEEE. This CDR3 spans 16 amino acids.

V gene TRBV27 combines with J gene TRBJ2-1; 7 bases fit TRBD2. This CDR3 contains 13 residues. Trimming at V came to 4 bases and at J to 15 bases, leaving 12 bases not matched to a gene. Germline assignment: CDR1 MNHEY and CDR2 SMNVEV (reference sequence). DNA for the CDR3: TGTGCCAGCAGTTCCCGGGGAGGGAAGGTTTGGTTCTTC. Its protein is CASSSRGGKVWFF.

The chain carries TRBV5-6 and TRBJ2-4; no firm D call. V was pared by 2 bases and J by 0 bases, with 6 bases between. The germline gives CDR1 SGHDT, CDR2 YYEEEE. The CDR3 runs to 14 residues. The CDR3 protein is CASSFLLAKNIQYF. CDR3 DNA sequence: TGTGCCAGCAGCTTCTTACTAGCCAAAAACATTCAGTACTTC.

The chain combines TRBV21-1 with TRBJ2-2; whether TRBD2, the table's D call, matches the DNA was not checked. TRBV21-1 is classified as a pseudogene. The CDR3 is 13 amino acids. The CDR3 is CASSKGGAGELFF. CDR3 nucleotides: TGTGCCAGCAGCAAGGGCGGGGCCGGGGAGCTGTTTTTT.

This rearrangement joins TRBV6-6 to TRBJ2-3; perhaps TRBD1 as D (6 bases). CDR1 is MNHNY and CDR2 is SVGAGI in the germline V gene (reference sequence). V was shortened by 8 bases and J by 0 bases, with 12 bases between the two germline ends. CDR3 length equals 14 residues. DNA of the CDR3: TGTGCCAGCCTCGGGGACATTAGCACAGATACGCAGTATTTT. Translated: CASLGDISTDTQYF.

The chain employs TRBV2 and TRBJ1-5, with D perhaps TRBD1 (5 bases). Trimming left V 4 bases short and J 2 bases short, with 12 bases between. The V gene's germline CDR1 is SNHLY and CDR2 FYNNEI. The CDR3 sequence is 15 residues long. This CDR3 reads CASSARDRGNQPQHF. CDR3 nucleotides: TGTGCCAGCAGTGCCAGGGATAGGGGCAATCAGCCCCAGCATTTT.